These T cell receptor beta chains were read from a single sample in a study of Ad26.COV2.S vaccination and SARS-CoV-2 variants. The method was immunoSEQ multiplex PCR; TCRdb's version includes in-frame clones alone and lacks a portion of them. The data show about 350,000 clones, 86% seen once. The source material was peripheral blood, sampled in a trial of Ad26.COV2.S vaccine versus placebo. All receptors come from a person between 18 and 60 years old who received the Ad26.COV2.S COVID-19 vaccine or a placebo. Both conserved end residues are trimmed from each CDR3.

v_gene,CDR3aa
TRBV7-8,ASSLDGAGGELF
TRBV7-9,ASRTGQSNEKLF
TRBV12-5,ASGLGSTSGGAEAQF
TRBV7-2,ASSPQPGAGEKLF
TRBV6-5,ASKGSTNTGELF
TRBV6-2/TRBV6-3,ASSYDSPSSYEQY
TRBV6-5,ASSYSGGNQPQH
TRBV3-1/TRBV3-2,ASSQETRSGGADTQY
TRBV18,ASGGTGTNYGYT
TRBV9,ASSVQGSEKLF